This TCR beta chain was retrieved from a study of response to subunit inactivated influenza vaccine (dated by TCRdb to the late 2010s). Broadly, across the study: Deep quantitative T cell receptor repertoire profiling was used in the study to track responses to a trivalent subunit inactivated influenza vaccine.

To prepare the library, RT-PCR was applied. Sequencing took place on an Illumina HiSeq 2500. The raw public data were reprocessed by TCRdb itself: fastp quality trimming at Q25, MiXCR clonotype calling, in-frame beta chains only. For every CDR3 protein sequence, its rows merge into one entry that carries the most common genes and DNA. The sample profile shows over 800,000 distinct CDR3 sequences; around 20% of them were found once. The ten largest account for 10% to 13% of the sample. The germline V gene supplies CDR1 SGHAT and CDR2 FQNNGV. Germline trimming amounts to 2 bases on V and 4 bases on J, with 9 as the count of junction bases outside the gene matches. The CDR3 covers 16 residues, taking in both the cysteine and the phenylalanine. Just the 48-base CDR3 DNA is kept, in frame starting at base 1. Broad study findings and their caveats: It was suggested by the authors that each seasonal influenza vaccination may recruit only a limited number of new T cells.

This clonotype was counted only a few times. Its antigen specificity is not known. No per-base quality is available; no much larger clone lies one base away. This sequence uses TRBV11-2 and TRBJ2-3; TRBD2 fits 7 bases in the junction. Source: PBMCs from blood, taken more than 4 days after vaccination. This sequence originates from a man aged 45-65 years who received an inactivated influenza vaccine. Donor details come from another sample of the same person, matched by shared clones. CDR3 sequence: CASSLSGGIDADTQYF. The base sequence is TGTGCCAGCAGCTTATCGGGAGGCATTGACGCAGATACGCAGTATTTT.